The next 10 T cell receptor beta chains were all read from a single sample in a study of blood T cell repertoires in COVID-19. TCRdb keeps only in-frame clones here, not all; method: immunoSEQ multiplex PCR. The sample contains a few hundred thousand clones, under 90% of which appear only once. Material for sequencing was peripheral blood. These receptors were obtained from a man in his 60s with acute or convalescent COVID-19.

The chain combines TRBV15 with TRBJ2-3; a weak D match, TRBD2 (6 bases). The ends were cut back, 1 base at V and 1 base at J, with 9 bases in the middle. Germline V gene data show CDR1 as LNHNV and CDR2 as YYDKDF (reference sequence). This CDR3 is 15 amino acids long. CDR3 sequence reads: CATSRAIAGTDTQYF. Written as DNA, the CDR3 is TGTGCCACCAGCAGAGCGATAGCGGGCACAGATACGCAGTATTTT.

The CDR3 DNA is TGTGCCAGCAGTGAGGCGGCGGGAGGAGGTGCAGATACGCAGTATTTT. This sequence encodes CASSEAAGGGADTQYF. The V call is TRBV6-4, the J call TRBJ2-3; 8 bases are shared with TRBD2. Germline assignment: CDR1 MRHNA and CDR2 SNTAGT. The V and J ends lost 3 bases and 4 bases, in that order; junction bases with no gene match: 9. The CDR3 runs to 16 residues.

V gene TRBV6-1 combines with J gene TRBJ2-7; D is possibly TRBD1 (5 bases). This CDR3 comprises 15 residues. Germline V CDR1 and CDR2: MNHNS, SASEGT. The ends were cut back, 2 bases at V and 2 bases at J, with 13 bases in the middle. The CDR3 region is CASSEHTGATYEQYF. Written as DNA, the CDR3 is TGTGCCAGCAGTGAACACACAGGTGCTACCTACGAGCAGTACTTC.

The gene calls are TRBV6-6 and TRBJ2-6, with 9 nucleotides matching TRBD1. The ends lost 8 bases at V and 2 bases at J; junction bases unmatched: 1. The CDR3 contains 14 residues. Germline V lookup: CDR1 MNHNY, CDR2 SVGAGI (reference sequence). The CDR3 region is CASDRGAGANVLTF. DNA for the CDR3: TGTGCCAGCGACAGGGGGGCTGGGGCCAACGTCCTGACTTTC.

The V and J genes are TRBV28 and TRBJ2-7, with 7 bases aligning to TRBD1. V was clipped by 6 bases and J by 2 bases; unmatched bases: 7. Germline values: CDR1 MDHEN, CDR2 SYDVKM. The CDR3 spans 14 residues. The CDR3 DNA reads as TGTGCCAGCAGCATAGGGGGCTCGACCTACGAGCAGTACTTC. It yields the protein CASSIGGSTYEQYF.

The CDR3 nucleotides read TGCGCCAGCGGTAGCGGGGGGGTGAATGAGCAGTTCTTC. Translation: CASGSGGVNEQFF. The rearrangement uses TRBV10-2 and TRBJ2-1; 11 bases fit TRBD2. The trim removed 8 bases at V and 7 bases at J, leaving 4 bases unmatched. CDR3 length: 13 residues. The V gene's germline CDR1 is WSHSY and CDR2 SAAADI.

The rearrangement uses TRBV12-3 or TRBV12-4 and TRBJ1-2; 9 positions match TRBD1. CDR3 length: 13 residues. J was trimmed by 8 bases and V by 3 bases; bases with no gene match: 4. The CDR3 loop is CASSFSDRGGYTF. The CDR3 DNA reads as TGTGCCAGCAGTTTTTCGGACAGGGGCGGCTACACCTTC.

V usage is TRBV13 and J usage is TRBJ2-1; D is possibly TRBD2 (5 bases). Per the germline V gene, CDR1 is PRHDT and CDR2 is FYEKMQ (reference sequence). The CDR3 covers 17 residues. V was pared by 1 base and J by 2 bases, with 15 bases between. In DNA form, the CDR3 reads TGTGCCAGCAGCTTAGATAGGCCGGACTTTCCCTACAATGAGCAGTTCTTC. Amino acids: CASSLDRPDFPYNEQFF.

In the case of this clone: At one boundary the junction diverges from the germline segment, which might be a read error. The chain links TRBV18 to TRBJ2-2, with D hard to call. In germline, CDR1 is KGHSH, CDR2 LQKENI. CDR3 size: 16 residues. Here the CDR3 reads CATSVVESVNTGELFF. The DNA for the CDR3 is TGTGCCACCTCAGTCGTAGAGTCGGTTAACACCGGGGAGCTGTTTTTT.

The chain links TRBV29-1 to TRBJ1-1; 8 bases are a match to TRBD1. This CDR3 spans 16 amino acids. Germline V lookup: CDR1 SQVTM, CDR2 ANQGSEA. J was trimmed by 7 bases and V by 7 bases; bases with no gene match: 20. The CDR3 sequence is CSAGGSYFRGPDEAFF. As DNA, the CDR3 is TGCAGCGCCGGGGGTTCTTATTTCAGGGGGCCTGATGAAGCTTTCTTT.